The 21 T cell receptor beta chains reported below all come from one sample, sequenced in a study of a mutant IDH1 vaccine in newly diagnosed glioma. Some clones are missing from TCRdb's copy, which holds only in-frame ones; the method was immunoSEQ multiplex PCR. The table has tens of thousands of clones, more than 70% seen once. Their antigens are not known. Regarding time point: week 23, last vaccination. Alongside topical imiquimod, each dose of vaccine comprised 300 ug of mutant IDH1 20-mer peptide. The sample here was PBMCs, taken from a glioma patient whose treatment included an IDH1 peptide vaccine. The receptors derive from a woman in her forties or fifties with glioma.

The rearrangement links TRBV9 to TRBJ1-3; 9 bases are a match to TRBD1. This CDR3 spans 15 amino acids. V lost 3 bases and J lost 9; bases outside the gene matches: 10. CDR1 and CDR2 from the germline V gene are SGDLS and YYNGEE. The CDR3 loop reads CASSGLQGAQGTIYF. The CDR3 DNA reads TGTGCCAGCAGCGGGCTACAGGGGGCCCAGGGCACCATATATTTT.

CDR3 in DNA: TGTGCCAGCTCACCTGAGGCCTCGGGCCAGTACTTC. Its translation is CASSPEASGQYF. V usage is TRBV18 and J usage is TRBJ2-5; D call uncertain. There are 12 residues in the CDR3. Germline CDR1 is KGHSH and CDR2 is LQKENI. Trimming shortened V by 3 bases and J by 10 bases, and 12 bases separated the two germline ends.

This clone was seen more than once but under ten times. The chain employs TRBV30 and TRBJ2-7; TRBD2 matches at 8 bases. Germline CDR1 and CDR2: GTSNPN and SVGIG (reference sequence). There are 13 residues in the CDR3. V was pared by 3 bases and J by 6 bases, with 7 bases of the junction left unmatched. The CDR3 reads CAWRRSGSGEQYF. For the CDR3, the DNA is TGTGCCTGGAGGAGGAGCGGGAGTGGCGAGCAGTACTTC.

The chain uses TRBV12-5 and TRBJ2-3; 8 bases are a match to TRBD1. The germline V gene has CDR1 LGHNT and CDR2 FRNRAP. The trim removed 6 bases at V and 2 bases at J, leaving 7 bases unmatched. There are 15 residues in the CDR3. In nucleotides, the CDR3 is TGTGCTAGTGGGCAACGGGACAGGCCCACAGATACGCAGTATTTT. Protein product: CASGQRDRPTDTQYF.

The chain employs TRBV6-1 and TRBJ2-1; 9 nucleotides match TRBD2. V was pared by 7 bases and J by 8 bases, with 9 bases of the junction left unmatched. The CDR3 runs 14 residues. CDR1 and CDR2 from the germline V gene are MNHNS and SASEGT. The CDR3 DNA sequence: TGTGCCAGCACCCCTAGCGGGAACAACGATGAGCAGTTCTTC. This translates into CASTPSGNNDEQFF.

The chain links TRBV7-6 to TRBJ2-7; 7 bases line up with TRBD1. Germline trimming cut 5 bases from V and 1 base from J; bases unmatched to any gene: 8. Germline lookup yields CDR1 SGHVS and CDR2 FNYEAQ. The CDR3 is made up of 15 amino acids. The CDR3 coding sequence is TGTGCCAGCAGCCCGAAGGACAGGCTATCCTACGAGCAGTACTTC. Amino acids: CASSPKDRLSYEQYF.

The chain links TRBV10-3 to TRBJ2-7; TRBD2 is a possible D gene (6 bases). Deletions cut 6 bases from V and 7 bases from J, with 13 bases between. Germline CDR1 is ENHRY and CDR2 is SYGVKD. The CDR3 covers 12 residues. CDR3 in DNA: TGTGCCATCAGCCCAAAGGAGGGGGAGCAGTACTTC. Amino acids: CAISPKEGEQYF.

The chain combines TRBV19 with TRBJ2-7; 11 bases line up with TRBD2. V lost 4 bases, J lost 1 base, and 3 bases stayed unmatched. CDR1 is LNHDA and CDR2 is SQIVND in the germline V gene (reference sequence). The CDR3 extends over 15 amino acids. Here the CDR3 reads CASSTIAGGSYEQYF. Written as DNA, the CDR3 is TGTGCCAGTAGTACGATAGCGGGAGGGTCCTACGAGCAGTACTTC. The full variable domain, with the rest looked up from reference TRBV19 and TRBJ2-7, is DGGITQSPKYLFRKEGQNVTLSCEQNLNHDAMYWYRQDPGQGLRLIYYSQIVNDFQKGDIAEGYSVSREKKESFPLTVTSAQKNPTAFYLCASSTIAGGSYEQYFGPGTRLTVT.

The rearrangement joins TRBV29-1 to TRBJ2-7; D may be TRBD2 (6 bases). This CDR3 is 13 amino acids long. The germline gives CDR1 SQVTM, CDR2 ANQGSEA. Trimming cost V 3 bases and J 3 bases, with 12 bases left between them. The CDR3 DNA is TGCAGCGTTGACGGGGGTCCACGCTACGAGCAGTACTTC. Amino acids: CSVDGGPRYEQYF.

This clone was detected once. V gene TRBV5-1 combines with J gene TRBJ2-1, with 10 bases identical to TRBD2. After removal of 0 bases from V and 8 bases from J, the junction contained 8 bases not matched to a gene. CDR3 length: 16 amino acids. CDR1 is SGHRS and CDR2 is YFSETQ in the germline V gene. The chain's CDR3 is CASSLAASGSFYEQFF. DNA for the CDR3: TGCGCCAGCAGCTTGGCGGCTAGCGGGAGTTTCTATGAGCAGTTCTTC.

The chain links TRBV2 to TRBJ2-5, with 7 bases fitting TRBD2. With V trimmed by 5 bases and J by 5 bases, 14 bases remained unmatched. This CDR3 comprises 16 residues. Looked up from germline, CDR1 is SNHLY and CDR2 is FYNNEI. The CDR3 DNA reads TGTGCCAGCAGTCATGAGAAGCGGGACCTTCTGGAGACCCAGTACTTC. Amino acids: CASSHEKRDLLETQYF.

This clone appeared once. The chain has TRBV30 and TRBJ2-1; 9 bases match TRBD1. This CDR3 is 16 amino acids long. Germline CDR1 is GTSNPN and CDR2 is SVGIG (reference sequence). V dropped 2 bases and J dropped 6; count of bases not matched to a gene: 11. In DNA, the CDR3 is TGTGCCTGGAGTCCAACGACAGGGGGGATGTTCAATGAGCAGTTCTTC. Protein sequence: CAWSPTTGGMFNEQFF.

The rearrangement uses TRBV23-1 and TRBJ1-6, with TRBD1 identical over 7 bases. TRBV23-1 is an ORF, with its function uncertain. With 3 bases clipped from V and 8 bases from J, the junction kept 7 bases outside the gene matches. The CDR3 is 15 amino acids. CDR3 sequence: CASSQENRGYSPLHF. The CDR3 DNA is TGCGCCAGCAGTCAGGAGAACAGGGGATATTCACCCCTCCACTTT.

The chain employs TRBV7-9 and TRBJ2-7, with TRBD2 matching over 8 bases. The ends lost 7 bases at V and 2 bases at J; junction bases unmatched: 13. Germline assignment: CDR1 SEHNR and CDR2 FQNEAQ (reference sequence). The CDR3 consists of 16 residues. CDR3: CASTPPSAGGTYEQYF. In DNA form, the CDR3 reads TGTGCCAGCACCCCCCCTTCGGCGGGAGGAACCTACGAGCAGTACTTC.

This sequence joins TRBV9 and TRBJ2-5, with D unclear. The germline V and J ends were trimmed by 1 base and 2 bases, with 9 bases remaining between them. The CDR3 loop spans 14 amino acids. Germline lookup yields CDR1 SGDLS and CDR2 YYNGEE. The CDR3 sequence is CASSVRAVQETQYF. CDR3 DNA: TGTGCCAGCAGCGTAAGGGCGGTTCAAGAGACCCAGTACTTC.

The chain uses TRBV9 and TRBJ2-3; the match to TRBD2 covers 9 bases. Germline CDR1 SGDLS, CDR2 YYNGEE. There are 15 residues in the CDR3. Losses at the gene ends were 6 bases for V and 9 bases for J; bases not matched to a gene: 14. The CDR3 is CASTGAGGSPSTQYF. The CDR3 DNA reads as TGTGCCAGCACCGGAGCGGGAGGCAGCCCCTCGACGCAGTATTTT.

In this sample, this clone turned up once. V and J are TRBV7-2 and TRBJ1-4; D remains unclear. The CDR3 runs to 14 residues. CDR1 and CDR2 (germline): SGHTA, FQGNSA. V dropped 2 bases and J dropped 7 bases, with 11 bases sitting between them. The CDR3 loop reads CASSLNGISEKLFF. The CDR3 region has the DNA TGTGCCAGCAGCTTAAACGGGATAAGTGAAAAACTGTTTTTT.

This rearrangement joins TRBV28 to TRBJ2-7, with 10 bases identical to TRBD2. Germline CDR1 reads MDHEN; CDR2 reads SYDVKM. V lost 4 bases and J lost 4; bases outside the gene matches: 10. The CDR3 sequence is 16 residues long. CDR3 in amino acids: CASSSEGLAESYEQYF. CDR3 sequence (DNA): TGTGCCAGCAGTTCCGAAGGACTAGCGGAATCATACGAGCAGTACTTC.

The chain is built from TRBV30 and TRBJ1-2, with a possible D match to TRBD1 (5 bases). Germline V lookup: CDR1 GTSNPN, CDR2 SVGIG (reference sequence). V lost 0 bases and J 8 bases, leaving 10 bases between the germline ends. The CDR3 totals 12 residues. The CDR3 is CAWSVTRDGYTF. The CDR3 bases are TGTGCCTGGAGTGTCACCAGGGACGGCTACACCTTC.

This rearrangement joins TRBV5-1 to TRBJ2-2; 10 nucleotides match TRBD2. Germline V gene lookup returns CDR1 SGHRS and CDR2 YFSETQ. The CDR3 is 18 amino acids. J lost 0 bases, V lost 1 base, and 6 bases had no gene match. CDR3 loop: CASSLMGTSAANTGELFF. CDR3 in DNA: TGCGCCAGCAGCTTGATGGGGACTAGCGCCGCGAACACCGGGGAGCTGTTTTTT.

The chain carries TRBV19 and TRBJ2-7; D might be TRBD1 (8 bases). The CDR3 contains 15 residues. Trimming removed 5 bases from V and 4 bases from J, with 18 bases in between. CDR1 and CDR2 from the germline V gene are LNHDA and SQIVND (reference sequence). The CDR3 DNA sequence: TGTGCCAGTAGTGACAGGGGCGGGAGTTCATACGAGCAGTACTTC. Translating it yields CASSDRGGSSYEQYF. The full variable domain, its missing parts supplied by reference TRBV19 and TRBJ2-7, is DGGITQSPKYLFRKEGQNVTLSCEQNLNHDAMYWYRQDPGQGLRLIYYSQIVNDFQKGDIAEGYSVSREKKESFPLTVTSAQKNPTAFYLCASSDRGGSSYEQYFGPGTRLTVT.